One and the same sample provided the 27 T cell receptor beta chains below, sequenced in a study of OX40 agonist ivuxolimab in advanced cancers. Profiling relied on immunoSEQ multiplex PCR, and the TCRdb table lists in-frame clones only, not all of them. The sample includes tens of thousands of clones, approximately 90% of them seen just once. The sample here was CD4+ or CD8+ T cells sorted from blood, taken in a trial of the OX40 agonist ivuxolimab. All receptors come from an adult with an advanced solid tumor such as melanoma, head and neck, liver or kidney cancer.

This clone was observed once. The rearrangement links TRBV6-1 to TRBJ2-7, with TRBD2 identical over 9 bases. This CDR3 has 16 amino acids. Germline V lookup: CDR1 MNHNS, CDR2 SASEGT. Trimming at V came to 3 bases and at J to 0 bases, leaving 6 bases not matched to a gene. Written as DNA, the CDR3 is TGTGCCAGCAGTGACGGCGGGAGGGGGGACTCCTACGAGCAGTACTTC. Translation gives CASSDGGRGDSYEQYF.

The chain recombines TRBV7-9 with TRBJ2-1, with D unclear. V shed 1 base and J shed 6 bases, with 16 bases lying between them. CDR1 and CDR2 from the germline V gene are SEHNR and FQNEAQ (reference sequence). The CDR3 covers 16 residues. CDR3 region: CASSLVVRTTLNEQFF. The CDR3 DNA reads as TGTGCCAGCAGCTTAGTCGTGCGGACGACCCTCAATGAGCAGTTCTTC.

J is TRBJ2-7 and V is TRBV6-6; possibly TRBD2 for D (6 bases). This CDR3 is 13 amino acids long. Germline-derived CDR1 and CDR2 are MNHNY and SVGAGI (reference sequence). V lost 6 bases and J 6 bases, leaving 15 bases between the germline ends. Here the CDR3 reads CASSLPGSFEQYF. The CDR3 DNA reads TGTGCCAGCAGCCTCCCCGGGAGCTTCGAGCAGTACTTC.

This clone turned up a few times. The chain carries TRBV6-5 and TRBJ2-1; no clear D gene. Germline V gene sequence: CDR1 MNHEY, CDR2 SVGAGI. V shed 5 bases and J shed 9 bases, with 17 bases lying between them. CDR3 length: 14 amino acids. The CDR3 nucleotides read TGTGCCAGCAGTCCTCAGAACGTTGTCGGTGAGCAGTTCTTC. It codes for CASSPQNVVGEQFF.

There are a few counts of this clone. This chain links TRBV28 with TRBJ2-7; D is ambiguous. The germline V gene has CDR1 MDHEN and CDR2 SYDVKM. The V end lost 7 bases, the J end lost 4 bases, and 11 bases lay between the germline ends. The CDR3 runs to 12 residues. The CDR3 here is CASNSARYEQYF. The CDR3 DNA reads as TGTGCCAGCAACTCCGCCCGATACGAGCAGTACTTC.

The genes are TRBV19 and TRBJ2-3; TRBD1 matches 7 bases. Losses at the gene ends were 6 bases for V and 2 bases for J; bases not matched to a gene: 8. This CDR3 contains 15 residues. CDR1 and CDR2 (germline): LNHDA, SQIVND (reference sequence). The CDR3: CASRPGQTITDTQYF. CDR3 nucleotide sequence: TGTGCCAGTAGACCGGGACAGACAATCACAGATACGCAGTATTTT.

The CDR3 loop reads CATSSGSGGNTIYF. In nucleotides, the CDR3 is TGTGCCACCTCGTCTGGTTCGGGAGGAAACACCATATATTTT. The rearrangement links TRBV27 to TRBJ1-3; no firm D call. The CDR3 length is 14 residues. The V end lost 10 bases, the J end lost 4 bases, and 17 bases lay between the germline ends. Germline loops: CDR1 MNHEY, CDR2 SMNVEV (reference sequence).

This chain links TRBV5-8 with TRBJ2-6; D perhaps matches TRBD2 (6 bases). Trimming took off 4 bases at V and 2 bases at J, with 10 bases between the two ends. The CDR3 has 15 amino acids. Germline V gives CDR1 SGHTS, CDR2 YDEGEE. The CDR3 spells CASSARLAGANVLTF. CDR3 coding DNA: TGTGCCAGCAGCGCCCGACTAGCTGGGGCCAACGTCCTGACTTTC.

Here the CDR3 DNA reads TGTGCCAGCAGCGAAGGTCCCGGGACAGGGACAGATACGCAGTATTTT. This encodes CASSEGPGTGTDTQYF. The chain joins TRBV7-3 to TRBJ2-3; 9 bases align to TRBD1. Germline V lookup: CDR1 SGHTA, CDR2 FQGTGA. The CDR3 is 16 residues long. V shed 5 bases and J 3 bases; nucleotides not matched to a gene: 9.

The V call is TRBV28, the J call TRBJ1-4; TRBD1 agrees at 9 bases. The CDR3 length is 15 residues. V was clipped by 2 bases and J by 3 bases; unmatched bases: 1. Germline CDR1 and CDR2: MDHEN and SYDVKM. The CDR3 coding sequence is TGTGCCAGCAGTTTAGGGGACAGGGCTAATGAAAAACTGTTTTTT. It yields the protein CASSLGDRANEKLFF.

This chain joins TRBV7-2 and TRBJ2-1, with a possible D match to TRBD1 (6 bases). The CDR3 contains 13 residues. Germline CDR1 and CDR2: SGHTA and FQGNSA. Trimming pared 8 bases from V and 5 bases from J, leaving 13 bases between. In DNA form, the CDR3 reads TGTGCCAGCGGAGACAGGAATAACAATGAGCAGTTCTTC. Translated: CASGDRNNNEQFF.

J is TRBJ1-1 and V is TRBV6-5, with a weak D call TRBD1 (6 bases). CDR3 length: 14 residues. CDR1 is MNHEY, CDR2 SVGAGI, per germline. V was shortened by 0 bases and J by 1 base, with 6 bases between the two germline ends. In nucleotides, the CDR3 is TGTGCCAGCAGTTACTCGACAGGGAACACTGAAGCTTTCTTT. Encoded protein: CASSYSTGNTEAFF.

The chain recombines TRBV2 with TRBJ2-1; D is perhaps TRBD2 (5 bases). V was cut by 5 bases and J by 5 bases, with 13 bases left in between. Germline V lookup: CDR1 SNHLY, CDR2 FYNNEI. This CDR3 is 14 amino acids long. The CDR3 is CASSNSRGDNEQFF. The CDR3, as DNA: TGTGCCAGCAGTAACTCCCGGGGTGACAATGAGCAGTTCTTC.

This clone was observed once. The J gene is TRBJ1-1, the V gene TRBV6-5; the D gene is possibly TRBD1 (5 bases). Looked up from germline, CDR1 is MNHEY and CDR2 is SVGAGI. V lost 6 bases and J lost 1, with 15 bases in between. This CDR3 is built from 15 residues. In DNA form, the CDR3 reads TGTGCCAGCAGGTCACAGGTCGGGGGGAACACTGAAGCTTTCTTT. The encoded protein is CASRSQVGGNTEAFF.

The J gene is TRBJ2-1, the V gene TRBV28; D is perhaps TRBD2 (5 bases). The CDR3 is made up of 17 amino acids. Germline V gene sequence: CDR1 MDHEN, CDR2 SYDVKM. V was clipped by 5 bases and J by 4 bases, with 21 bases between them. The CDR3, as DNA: TGTGCCAGCAGTCCCACGCTGATGTCCTTAGCGTACAATGAGCAGTTCTTC. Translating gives CASSPTLMSLAYNEQFF.

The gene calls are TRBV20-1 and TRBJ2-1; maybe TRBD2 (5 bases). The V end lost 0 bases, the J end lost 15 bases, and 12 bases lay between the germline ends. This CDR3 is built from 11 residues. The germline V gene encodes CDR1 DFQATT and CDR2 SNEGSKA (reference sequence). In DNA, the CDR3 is TGCAGTGCTAGAGATCAAACTAGTTGGTTCTTC. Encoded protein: CSARDQTSWFF.

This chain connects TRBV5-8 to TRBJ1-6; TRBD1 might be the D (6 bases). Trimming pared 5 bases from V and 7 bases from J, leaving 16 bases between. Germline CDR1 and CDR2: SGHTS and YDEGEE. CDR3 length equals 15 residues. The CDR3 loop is CASRTFRGQNSPLHF. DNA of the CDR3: TGTGCCAGCAGAACCTTCCGGGGACAAAATTCACCCCTCCACTTT.

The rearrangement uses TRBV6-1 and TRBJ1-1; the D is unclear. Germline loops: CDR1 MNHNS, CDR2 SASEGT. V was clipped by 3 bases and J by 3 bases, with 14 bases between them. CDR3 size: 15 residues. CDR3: CASSEQGPRDTEAFF. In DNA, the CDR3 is TGTGCCAGCAGTGAGCAAGGACCGAGGGACACTGAAGCTTTCTTT.

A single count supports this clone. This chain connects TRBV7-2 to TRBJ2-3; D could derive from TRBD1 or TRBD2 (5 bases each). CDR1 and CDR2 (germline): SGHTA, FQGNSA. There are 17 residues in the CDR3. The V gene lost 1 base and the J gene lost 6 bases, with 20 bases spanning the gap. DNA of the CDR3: TGTGCCAGCAGCTTAGTTGCGGGTCGATTCGGGGCGGATACGCAGTATTTT. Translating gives CASSLVAGRFGADTQYF.

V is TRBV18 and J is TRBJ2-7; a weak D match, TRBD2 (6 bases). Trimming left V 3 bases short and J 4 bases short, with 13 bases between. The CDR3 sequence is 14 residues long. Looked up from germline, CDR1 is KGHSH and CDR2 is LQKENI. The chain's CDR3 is CASSPAGTQYEQYF. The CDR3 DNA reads TGTGCCAGCTCACCGGCCGGGACTCAATACGAGCAGTACTTC.

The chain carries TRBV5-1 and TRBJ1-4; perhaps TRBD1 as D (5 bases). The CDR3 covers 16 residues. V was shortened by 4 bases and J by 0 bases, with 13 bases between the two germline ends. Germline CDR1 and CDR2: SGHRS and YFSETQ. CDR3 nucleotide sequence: TGCGCCAGCAGCCTCGGAAGGGGTGCAACTAATGAAAAACTGTTTTTT. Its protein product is CASSLGRGATNEKLFF.

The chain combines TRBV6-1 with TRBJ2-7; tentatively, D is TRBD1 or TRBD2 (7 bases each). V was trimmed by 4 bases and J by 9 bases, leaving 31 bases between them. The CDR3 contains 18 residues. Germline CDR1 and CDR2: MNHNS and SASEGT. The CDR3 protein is CASSAGGGHGTVLRVQYF. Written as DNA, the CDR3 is TGTGCCAGCAGTGCAGGGGGGGGGCACGGGACAGTCCTACGAGTGCAGTACTTC.

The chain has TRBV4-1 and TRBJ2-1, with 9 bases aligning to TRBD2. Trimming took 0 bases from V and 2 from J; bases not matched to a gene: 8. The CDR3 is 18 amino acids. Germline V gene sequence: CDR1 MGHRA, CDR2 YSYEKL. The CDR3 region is CASSQDLAGGPTYNEQFF. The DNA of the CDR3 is TGCGCCAGCAGCCAAGATTTGGCGGGGGGGCCAACCTACAATGAGCAGTTCTTC.

This CDR3 is CASSSGTGGYYEQYF. The CDR3 DNA is TGTGCCAGCAGCTCCGGGACAGGGGGGTACTACGAGCAGTACTTC. The chain joins TRBV7-2 to TRBJ2-7; 11 bases agree with TRBD1. Germline V gene lookup returns CDR1 SGHTA and CDR2 FQGNSA. This CDR3 contains 15 residues. Trimming removed 4 bases from V and 3 bases from J; junction bases left unmatched: 5. Full variable domain (outside the CDR3, taken from reference TRBV7-2 and TRBJ2-7): GAGVSQSPSNKVTEKGKDVELRCDPISGHTALYWYRQSLGQGLEFLIYFQGNSAPDKSGLPSDRFSAERTGGSVSTLTIQRTQQEDSAVYLCASSSGTGGYYEQYFGPGTRLTVT.

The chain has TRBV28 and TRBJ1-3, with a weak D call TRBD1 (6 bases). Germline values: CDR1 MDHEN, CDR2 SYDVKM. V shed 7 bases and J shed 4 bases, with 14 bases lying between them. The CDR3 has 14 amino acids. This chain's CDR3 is CASTLGAEGNTIYF. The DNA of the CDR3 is TGTGCCAGCACCCTGGGGGCCGAAGGAAACACCATATATTTT.

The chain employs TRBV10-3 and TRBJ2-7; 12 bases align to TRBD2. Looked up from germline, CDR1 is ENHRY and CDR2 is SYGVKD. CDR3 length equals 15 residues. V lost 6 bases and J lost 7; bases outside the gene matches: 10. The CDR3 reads CAISQASGRAEEQYF. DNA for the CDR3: TGTGCCATCAGCCAAGCTAGCGGGAGGGCCGAGGAGCAGTACTTC.

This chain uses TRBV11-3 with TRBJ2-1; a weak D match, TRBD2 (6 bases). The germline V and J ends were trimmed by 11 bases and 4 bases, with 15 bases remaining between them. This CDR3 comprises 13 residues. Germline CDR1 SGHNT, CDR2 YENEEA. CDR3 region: CAGSRSGYNEQFF. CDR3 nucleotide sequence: TGTGCCGGCTCGCGTAGCGGATACAATGAGCAGTTCTTC. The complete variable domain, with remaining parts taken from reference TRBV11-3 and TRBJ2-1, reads EAGVVQSPRYKIIEKKQPVAFWCNPISGHNTLYWYLQNLGQGPELLIRYENEEAVDDSQLPKDRFSAERLKGVDSTLKIQPAELGDSAVYLCAGSRSGYNEQFFGPGTRLTVL.